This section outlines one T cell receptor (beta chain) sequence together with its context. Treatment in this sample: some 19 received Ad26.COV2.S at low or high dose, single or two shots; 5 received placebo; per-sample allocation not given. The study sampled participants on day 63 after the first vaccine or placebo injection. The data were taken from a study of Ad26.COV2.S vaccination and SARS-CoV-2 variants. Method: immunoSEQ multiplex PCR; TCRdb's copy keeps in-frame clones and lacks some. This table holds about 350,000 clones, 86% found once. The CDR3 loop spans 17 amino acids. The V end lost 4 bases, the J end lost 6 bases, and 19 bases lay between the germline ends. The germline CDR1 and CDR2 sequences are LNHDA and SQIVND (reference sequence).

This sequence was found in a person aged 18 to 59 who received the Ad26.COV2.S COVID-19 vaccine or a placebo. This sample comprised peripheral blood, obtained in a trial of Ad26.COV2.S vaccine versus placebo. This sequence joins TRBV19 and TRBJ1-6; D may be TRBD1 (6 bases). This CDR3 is CASSREGGPNFNSPLHF. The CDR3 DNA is TGTGCCAGTAGTAGAGAGGGGGGTCCCAACTTTAATTCACCCCTCCACTTT.